This passage covers 20 T cell receptor beta chains from one sample sequenced in a study of CD8+ T cells in alopecia areata. RNA, once extracted, was reverse transcribed into cDNA for use as the sequencing template. Using immunoSEQ multiplex PCR, the repertoire was profiled, and TCRdb retains in-frame clones only, with some absent. The repertoire consists of about 9,000 clones, none detected only once. After pooling, cutaneous lymph node cells were sorted with CD4, CD8alpha, NKG2D, NKG2ACE and other markers. The sequenced sample was CD8+ T cells sorted from a lymph node. The receptors originated from a C3H/HeJ mouse with alopecia areata. The strain's MHC type: H2-k.

By sample fraction, this clone is medium-sized. Gene names refer to mouse genes. The read gets to within 4 residues of the CDR3 end, and the germline J gene fills in the rest. V and J are TRBV17 and TRBJ2-3; TRBD1 aligns across 8 bases. V dropped 3 bases and J dropped 1; count of bases not matched to a gene: 3. The CDR3 has 15 residues. Germline loops: CDR1 MNHDT, CDR2 YYDKIL. Partial CDR3 DNA: TGTGCTAGCAGTAGGCAGGGGGCGGGTGCAGAA. This gives the protein CASSRQGAGAE. In full, the CDR3 reads CASSRQGAGAETLYF.

This clone appeared many times. Here the gene names and germline are mouse. The sequence runs out 4 residues before the end of the CDR3; the remainder is reconstructed from the germline J gene. The J gene is TRBJ2-1, the V gene TRBV29; 8 positions agree with TRBD2. This CDR3 spans 15 amino acids. Germline V lookup: CDR1 MSHET, CDR2 SYDVDS. The trim removed 6 bases at V and 0 bases at J, leaving 4 bases unmatched. The CDR3: CASRRLGYNYAEQFF. Incomplete CDR3 DNA: TGTGCTAGCAGACGACTGGGGTATAACTATGCT.

This clone was recorded many times. Gene and germline names: mouse. The DNA ends 4 residues before the CDR3 does, and the rest of the CDR3 is filled in from the germline J gene. J is TRBJ2-3 and V is TRBV13-1; 7 positions agree with TRBD1. The J segment lost 3 bases and the V segment lost 4 bases, leaving 2 bases of the junction unmatched. The CDR3 covers 13 residues. Per germline, CDR1 NSHNY and CDR2 SYGAGN. The part of the CDR3 DNA that was read is TGTGCCAGCAGTCCGGGACAGGCAGAA. Translation gives CASSPGQAE. The CDR3, in full, reads CASSPGQAETLYF.

This clone was counted at least ten times. Any gene name here is a mouse gene name. The read ends 4 residues before the CDR3 terminus; that terminus is restored from the germline J gene. The chain joins TRBV5 to TRBJ2-1; 12 bases fit TRBD2. Germline loops: CDR1 LGHNA, CDR2 YNLKQL (reference sequence). This CDR3 region has 14 residues. CDR3 loop: CASSQGLGGSEQFF. The CDR3 DNA, read in part, is TGTGCCAGCAGCCAGGGACTGGGGGGATCT.

This clone was recorded many times. Gene labels here are mouse ones. The read gets to within 4 residues of the CDR3 end, and the germline J gene fills in the rest. The chain joins TRBV13-2 to TRBJ2-1, with D possibly being TRBD1 (6 bases). CDR1 and CDR2 (germline): NNHNN, SYGAGS (reference sequence). Trimming took 3 bases from V and 3 from J, leaving 7 bases between them. The CDR3 is made up of 13 amino acids. The CDR3 bases that were read are TGTGCCAGCGGTGGGGACATCTATGCT. It encodes CASGGDIYA. The CDR3 reads in full as CASGGDIYAEQFF.

This clone occurred a few times. Gene names and germline refer to mouse. From the germline J gene comes the end of the CDR3, since the read stops 3 residues before it. V and J are TRBV13-1 and TRBJ1-6; tentative D call: TRBD1 (6 bases). TRBJ1-6 is an open reading frame whose function is uncertain. The CDR3 is 13 residues long. V was cut by 5 bases and J by 4 bases, with 7 bases left in between. Germline-derived CDR1 and CDR2 are NSHNY and SYGAGN. The DNA read from the CDR3 is TGTGCCAGCAGAGACAGGTATAATTCGCCC. Translated, it gives CASRDRYNSP. The complete CDR3 sequence is CASRDRYNSPLYF.

In this sample, this clone turned up many times. Here the gene names and germline are mouse. The missing CDR3 end, 4 residues past where the read stops, is filled in from the germline J gene. The chain employs TRBV13-2 and TRBJ2-7; 11 bases fit TRBD2. The CDR3 is made up of 14 amino acids. Germline V gives CDR1 NNHNN, CDR2 SYGAGS (reference sequence). The CDR3 DNA, read in part, is TGTGCCAGCGGCCTCGACTGGGGGGGGTAT. Translated: CASGLDWGGY. The complete CDR3 sequence is CASGLDWGGYEQYF.

In its sample, this clone was seen many times. Any gene name here is a mouse gene name. Read coverage stops 4 residues before the CDR3 terminus; the germline J gene supplies the remainder. The chain employs TRBV13-2 and TRBJ2-3; no firm D call. The CDR3 has 14 residues. Germline CDR1 is NNHNN and CDR2 is SYGAGS (reference sequence). Trimming cost V 0 bases and J 0 bases, with 5 bases left between them. The CDR3 bases that were read are TGTGCCAGCGGTGATGTGGTTAGTGCAGAA. Translated, it gives CASGDVVSAE. The full CDR3 protein reads CASGDVVSAETLYF.

This clone has only a few counts. Each gene name is a mouse one. Incomplete CDR3 DNA: TGTGCCAGCAGTCCGGACAGCAGA. It encodes CASSPDSR. Given in full, the CDR3 is CASSPDSREVFF. The V gene is TRBV19, the J gene TRBJ1-1, with TRBD1 as a possible D gene (6 bases). The read ends 4 residues before the CDR3 terminus; that terminus is restored from the germline J gene. CDR3 size: 12 residues. Germline assignment: CDR1 FNHDT and CDR2 SITEND (reference sequence). The full variable domain, completed using reference TRBV19 and TRBJ1-1, is GGIITQTPKFLIGQEGQKLTLKCQQNFNHDTMYWYRQDSGKGLRLIYYSITENDLQKGDLSEGYDASREKKSSFSLTVTSAQKNEMAVFLCASSPDSREVFFGKGTRLTVV.

By proportion, this clone is medium-sized. Gene names are the mouse ones. The read comes to an end 4 residues before the CDR3 does, leaving the germline J gene to fill in the end. The chain has TRBV13-1 and TRBJ1-2; 7 nucleotides line up with TRBD1. Germline loops: CDR1 NSHNY, CDR2 SYGAGN. This CDR3 is 15 amino acids long. Unmatched junction bases numbered 6, after V lost 1 base and J lost 3 bases. The part of the CDR3 DNA that was read is TGTGCCAGCAGTGATCCGGGACAGCGGGACTCC. It yields the protein CASSDPGQRDS. In full, the CDR3 reads CASSDPGQRDSDYTF.

This clone was observed many times. Gene names and germline refer to mouse. This CDR3 reads CASSPPDKTSAETLYF. The sequenced part of the CDR3 DNA is TGTGCCAGCAGTCCCCCCGACAAAACTAGTGCAGAA. V usage is TRBV19 and J usage is TRBJ2-3; D is unresolved. The CDR3 end lies 4 residues beyond the end of the read and is filled in from the germline J gene. This CDR3 is built from 16 residues. Trimming took 4 bases from V and 0 from J, leaving 15 bases between them. CDR1 FNHDT and CDR2 SITEND come from the germline V gene (reference sequence).

Ten or more counts support this clone. These gene names are mouse names. The read terminates 4 residues ahead of where the CDR3 ends, so the germline J gene completes it. The rearrangement joins TRBV1 to TRBJ2-1, with TRBD2 matching 11 bases. V lost 2 bases to trimming and J lost 2 bases; unmatched junction nucleotides: 2. This CDR3 spans 16 amino acids. Germline V gene sequence: CDR1 NSQYPW, CDR2 LRSPGD (reference sequence). The CDR3 bases that were read are TGCACCTGCAGTGCATCGACTGGGGGGGACTATGCT. Amino acid sequence: CTCSASTGGDYA. In full, the CDR3 is CTCSASTGGDYAEQFF.

This clone came up many times. Mouse names are used for the genes. The missing CDR3 end, 4 residues past where the read stops, is filled in from the germline J gene. The chain recombines TRBV29 with TRBJ2-3; 8 bases are a match to TRBD2. V shed 1 base, J shed 0 bases, and the junction held 3 bases outside the gene matches. The CDR3 has 16 residues. CDR1 and CDR2 (germline): MSHET, SYDVDS. Partial CDR3 DNA: TGTGCTAGCAGTTTATGGGGGGGGCCTAGTGCAGAA. Its translation is CASSLWGGPSAE. The CDR3, in full, reads CASSLWGGPSAETLYF. Based on the CDR3 plus reference TRBV29 and TRBJ2-3, the full variable domain is DMKVTQMPRYLIKRMGENVLLECGQDMSHETMYWYRQDPGLGLQLIYISYDVDSNSEGDIPKGYRVSRKKREHFSLILDSAKTNQTSVYFCASSLWGGPSAETLYFGSGTRLTVL.

This clone is labeled as medium-sized. Here the gene names and germline are mouse. The CDR3 extends 4 residues past the end of the read, so its final part is completed from the germline J gene. J is TRBJ2-5 and V is TRBV1; D is unclear. Trimming stripped 0 bases from V and 3 bases from J, with 10 bases between. The CDR3 is made up of 15 amino acids. Germline V gives CDR1 NSQYPW, CDR2 LRSPGD (reference sequence). The sequenced part of the CDR3 DNA is TGCACCTGCAGTGCAGATTGGCAGGTACAAGAC. Translated: CTCSADWQVQD. The whole CDR3 sequence is CTCSADWQVQDTQYF. Together with reference TRBV1 and TRBJ2-5, the CDR3 gives the full variable domain: VTLLEQNPRWRLVPRGQAVNLRCILKNSQYPWMSWYQQDLQKQLQWLFTLRSPGDKEVKSLPGADYLATRVTDTELRLQVANMSQGRTLYCTCSADWQVQDTQYFGPGTRLLVL.

Ten or more counts support this clone. Gene names are mouse gene names. The CDR3 is cut off 4 residues early in the read; its end comes from the germline J gene. This chain joins TRBV14 and TRBJ2-5; TRBD2 matches 12 bases. CDR1 is SGHDT, CDR2 FRDEAV, per germline. This CDR3 comprises 15 residues. The sequenced CDR3 bases are TGTGCCAGCAGGCCCGACTGGGGGGGCAAAGAC. It translates to CASRPDWGGKD. The CDR3, in full, reads CASRPDWGGKDTQYF.

This clone was seen ten or more times. Mouse names are used for the genes. The CDR3 goes on 4 residues after the read ends, and that part is filled in from the germline J gene. The chain recombines TRBV13-2 with TRBJ2-2; D uncertain. With 4 bases removed from V and 0 bases from J, the gap between germline ends came to 4 bases. Germline V CDR1 and CDR2: NNHNN, SYGAGS (reference sequence). The CDR3 loop spans 13 amino acids. The CDR3 sequence is CASGPTNTGQLYF. The sequenced CDR3 bases are TGTGCCAGCGGTCCAACAAACACCGGG.

This clone was seen ten or more times. Genes and germline are mouse. The observed sequence ends 4 residues before the CDR3 terminus, with the missing tail filled in from the germline J gene. J is TRBJ1-1 and V is TRBV19; tentative D call: TRBD1 (6 bases). The CDR3 totals 13 residues. V gave up 3 bases and J gave up 1 base, with 7 bases separating them. Germline assignment: CDR1 FNHDT and CDR2 SITEND (reference sequence). The chain's CDR3 is CASSTGVNTEVFF. The sequenced CDR3 bases are TGTGCCAGCAGTACAGGGGTGAACACA.

The table lists this clone with many counts. Gene names are the mouse ones. Partial CDR3 DNA: TGTGCCAGCAGTATAGTTCTGGGGGGGAAGGCT. Protein sequence: CASSIVLGGKA. From start to end, the CDR3 is CASSIVLGGKAEQFF. The rearrangement links TRBV19 to TRBJ2-1, with 9 bases fitting TRBD2. Sequencing ends 4 residues short of the CDR3 end; the germline J gene provides the rest. The CDR3 sequence is 15 residues long. Germline CDR1 is FNHDT and CDR2 is SITEND (reference sequence).

There are many counts of this clone. The gene names given are mouse names. The read ends 4 residues before the CDR3 terminus; that terminus is restored from the germline J gene. This rearrangement joins TRBV14 to TRBJ2-7, with 11 bases matching TRBD1. The CDR3 has 14 residues. Per the germline V gene, CDR1 is SGHDT and CDR2 is FRDEAV. The CDR3: CASRPGQGGYEQYF. CDR3 DNA, as far as it was read: TGTGCCAGCAGGCCGGGACAGGGGGGTTAT.

In this sample, this clone turned up a few times. Gene names follow the mouse nomenclature. The read finishes 4 residues shy of the CDR3 end, and the germline J gene is used to complete it. The chain has TRBV4 and TRBJ2-5; TRBD1 aligns across 9 bases. The CDR3 is 14 residues long. Germline loops: CDR1 LGHDT, CDR2 YNNKQL (reference sequence). The CDR3 reads CASSPGTGKDTQYF. CDR3 bases read: TGTGCCAGCAGCCCCGGGACAGGGAAGGAC.